The clone carrying this T cell receptor beta chain has just a few counts. Its antigen is currently unknown. This entry is derived from a study of identical twins. Study-wide points: Low generation-probability sequences were in excess among twin-shared out-of-frame alpha sequences. There were fewer insertions in abundant cord blood beta clonotypes, but memory repertoires showed no such pattern.

TCRdb re-analysed the 5' RACE reads in MiXCR, keeping a single row per CDR3 protein. The sample holds under 300,000 distinct CDR3 sequences, 9.5% to 15% seen once. Trimming left V 1 base short and J 3 bases short, with 4 bases between. CDR3 length: 13 amino acids. A further study also used this sample, focusing on yellow fever vaccine responses in identical twins.

The sequenced sample was memory (CD45RO+) T cells sorted from blood. The source is a woman in her late teens or twenties in good health. This sequence joins TRBV12-3 or TRBV12-4 and TRBJ1-3; D is uncertain. The CDR3 DNA follows: TGTGCCAGCAGTTTAGGGAATGGAAACACCATATATTTT. It codes for CASSLGNGNTIYF.